This T cell receptor beta chain derives from a study of shared clonotypes between healthy human individuals. Findings and limits, study-wide: Shared clonotypes across all four donors exceeded non-shared ones in generation probability. Naive CD4 clonotype sharing across several donors was about 5%. Investigators expected sequencing depth to affect clonotype sharing among donors.

In the study's own analysis: Owing to the provision of junction-only sequences devoid of quality scores by immunoSEQ, filtering differed. Libraries were prepared by immunoSEQ multiplex PCR; TCRdb keeps only in-frame clonotypes and omits some of them. V and J calls and clone size are those listed in that table; D and trimming were worked out from the DNA. The table has 2 million to 3 million clones, 93% seen once. Remarks on this clone: Its target is not known. Other DNA variants within this sample encode the same CDR3.

Looked up from germline, CDR1 is SGHRS and CDR2 is YFSETQ. V dropped 0 bases and J dropped 3; count of bases not matched to a gene: 1. The CDR3 sequence is 15 residues long. The rearrangement uses TRBV5-1 and TRBJ2-7, with 12 bases matching TRBD2. This sequence originates from a man aged 18 to 29 in good health. Some clones in this sample may be carry-over from other donors' samples. The source material was naive CD4+ T cells from PBMCs. Subset given: CD45RA+ positively selected. The CDR3 nucleotides are TGCGCCAGCAGCTTGGGGACTAGCGGGAACTACGAGCAGTACTTC. This sequence encodes CASSLGTSGNYEQYF. Full variable domain (rest looked up from reference TRBV5-1 and TRBJ2-7): KAGVTQTPRYLIKTRGQQVTLSCSPISGHRSVSWYQQTPGQGLQFLFEYFSETQRNKGNFPGRFSGRQFSNSRSEMNVSTLELGDSALYLCASSLGTSGNYEQYFGPGTRLTVT.